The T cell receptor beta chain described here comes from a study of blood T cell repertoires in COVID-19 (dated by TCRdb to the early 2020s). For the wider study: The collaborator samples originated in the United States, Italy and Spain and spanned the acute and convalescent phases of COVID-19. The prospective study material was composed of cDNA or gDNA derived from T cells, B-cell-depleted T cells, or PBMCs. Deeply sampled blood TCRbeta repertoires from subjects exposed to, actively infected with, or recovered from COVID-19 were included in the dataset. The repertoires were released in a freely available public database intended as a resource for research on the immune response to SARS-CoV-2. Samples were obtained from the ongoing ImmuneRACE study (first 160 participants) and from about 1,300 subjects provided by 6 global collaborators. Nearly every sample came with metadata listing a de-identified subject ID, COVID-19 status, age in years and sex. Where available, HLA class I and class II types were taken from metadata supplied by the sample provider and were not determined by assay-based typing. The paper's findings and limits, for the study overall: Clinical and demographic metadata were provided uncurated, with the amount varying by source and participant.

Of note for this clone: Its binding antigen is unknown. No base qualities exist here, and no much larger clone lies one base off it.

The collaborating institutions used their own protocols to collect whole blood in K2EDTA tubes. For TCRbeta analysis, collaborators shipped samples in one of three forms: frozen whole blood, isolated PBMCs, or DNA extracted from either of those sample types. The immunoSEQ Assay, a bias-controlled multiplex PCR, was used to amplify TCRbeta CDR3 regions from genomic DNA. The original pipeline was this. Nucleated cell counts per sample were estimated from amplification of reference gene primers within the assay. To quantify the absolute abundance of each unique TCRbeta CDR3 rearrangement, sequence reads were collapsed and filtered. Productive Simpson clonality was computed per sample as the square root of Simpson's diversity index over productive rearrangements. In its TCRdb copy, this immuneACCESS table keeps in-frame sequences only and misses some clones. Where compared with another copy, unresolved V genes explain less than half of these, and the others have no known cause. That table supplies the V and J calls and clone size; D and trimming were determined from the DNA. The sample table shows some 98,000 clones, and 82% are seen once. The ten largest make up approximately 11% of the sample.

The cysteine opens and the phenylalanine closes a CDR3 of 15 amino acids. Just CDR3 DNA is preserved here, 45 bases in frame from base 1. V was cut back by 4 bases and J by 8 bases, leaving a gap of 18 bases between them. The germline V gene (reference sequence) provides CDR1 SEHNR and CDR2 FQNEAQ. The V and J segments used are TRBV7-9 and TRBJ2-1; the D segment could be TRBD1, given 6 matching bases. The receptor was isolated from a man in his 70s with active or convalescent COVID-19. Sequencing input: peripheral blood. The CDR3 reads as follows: CASSSRQVRSDEQFF. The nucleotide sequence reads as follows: TGTGCCAGCAGCTCCCGACAGGTGCGAAGCGATGAGCAGTTCTTC.